This T cell receptor (beta chain) was sequenced in a study of blood T cell repertoires in COVID-19. Study in general: Specimens from acute and convalescent COVID-19 originated in the United States, Italy and Spain. From T cells, B-cell-depleted T cells, or PBMCs came the material, which was cDNA or gDNA.

This CDR3 has 14 residues. CDR1 and CDR2 (germline): MNHEY, SVGAGI. With V trimmed by 5 bases and J by 7 bases, 5 bases remained unmatched. Study processing details: By means of reference gene primer amplification, nucleated cell counts were estimated. Repertoires were generated with immunoSEQ multiplex PCR, while TCRdb's copy carries only in-frame clones and drops some. For V, J and clone size, that table is used; D and trimming come from the DNA. The sample holds more than 200,000 clones, 84% seen once. The sequenced material came from peripheral blood. The origin of this receptor is a woman between 40 and 50 years old who had recovered from COVID-19. V and J are TRBV6-5 and TRBJ2-1; 10 nucleotides line up with TRBD1. CDR3 sequence reads: CASSRQGAENEQFF. DNA for the CDR3: TGTGCCAGCAGTAGACAGGGGGCTGAAAATGAGCAGTTCTTC.